What follows are 28 T cell receptor beta chains derived from one specimen sequenced in a study of cytomegalovirus exposure and HLA in healthy donors. In the PCR, 60 Vbeta and 13 Jbeta primers were used. Assay: immunoSEQ multiplex PCR; the TCRdb copy retains only in-frame clones and omits some. The table lists some 160,000 clones. The specimen was PBMCs. The receptors originated from a man between 25 and 39 years old in good health and CMV-seronegative.

This rearrangement joins TRBV5-4 to TRBJ2-7; a weak D match, TRBD1 (5 bases). With 3 bases removed from V and 3 bases from J, the gap between germline ends came to 10 bases. The CDR3 has 13 amino acids. The germline V gene has CDR1 SGHNT and CDR2 YYREEE (reference sequence). The CDR3 nucleotides read TGTGCCAGCAGCTACATCGACAGCTACGAGCAGTACTTC. Amino acids: CASSYIDSYEQYF.

The chain employs TRBV5-4 and TRBJ2-2; 15 bases line up with TRBD2. This CDR3 is built from 18 residues. Unmatched junction bases numbered 11, after V lost 4 bases and J lost 7 bases. Germline loops: CDR1 SGHNT, CDR2 YYREEE (reference sequence). CDR3 sequence reads: CASSAGTSGRIRSGELFF. CDR3 in DNA: TGTGCCAGCAGCGCCGGGACTAGCGGGAGGATACGTAGCGGGGAGCTGTTTTTT.

The gene calls are TRBV7-9 and TRBJ2-1; 11 bases match TRBD2. In germline, CDR1 is SEHNR, CDR2 FQNEAQ (reference sequence). Losses at the gene ends were 5 bases for V and 6 bases for J; bases not matched to a gene: 6. The CDR3 extends over 15 amino acids. CDR3 region: CASSPGTSGLNEQFF. Here the CDR3 DNA reads TGTGCCAGCAGCCCAGGGACTAGCGGACTCAATGAGCAGTTCTTC.

The J gene is TRBJ2-1, the V gene TRBV5-1, with 9 bases identical to TRBD1. V dropped 4 bases and J dropped 4; count of bases not matched to a gene: 6. The CDR3 contains 15 residues. Germline CDR1 and CDR2: SGHRS and YFSETQ. CDR3 sequence (DNA): TGCGCCAGCAGCACCGGGACAGGGCGATACAATGAGCAGTTCTTC. Translated: CASSTGTGRYNEQFF.

The CDR3 DNA sequence: TGTGCCAGCTCACCCACAGGGCCATCTAATGAAAAACTGTTTTTT. It encodes CASSPTGPSNEKLFF. The rearrangement links TRBV18 to TRBJ1-4; tentative D call: TRBD1 (6 bases). Germline assignment: CDR1 KGHSH and CDR2 LQKENI. The CDR3 has 15 amino acids. Trimming took off 3 bases at V and 3 bases at J, with 11 bases between the two ends.

The chain recombines TRBV7-2 with TRBJ2-1; D unresolved. Germline loops: CDR1 SGHTA, CDR2 FQGNSA. The CDR3 extends over 13 amino acids. V was trimmed by 1 base and J by 6 bases, leaving 7 bases between them. CDR3 sequence (DNA): TGTGCCAGCAGCTTAGGGCAGGCCAATGAGCAGTTCTTC. The encoded protein is CASSLGQANEQFF.

This rearrangement joins TRBV9 to TRBJ2-6; D perhaps matches TRBD1 (6 bases). CDR3 length equals 16 residues. The V end was cut by 3 bases, the J end by 0 bases, with 10 bases between. Germline CDR1 SGDLS, CDR2 YYNGEE. The CDR3 spells CASSETGTSGANVLTF. CDR3 in DNA: TGTGCCAGCAGCGAAACAGGGACCTCTGGGGCCAACGTCCTGACTTTC.

The rearrangement uses TRBV7-2 and TRBJ2-1; D is perhaps TRBD1 (6 bases). The CDR3 has 15 residues. CDR1 is SGHTA and CDR2 is FQGNSA in the germline V gene. Trimming removed 6 bases at V and 0 bases at J, with 12 bases between. The CDR3, as DNA: TGTGCCAGCAGATACAGGGCGAGCTCCTACAATGAGCAGTTCTTC. This translates into CASRYRASSYNEQFF.

J is TRBJ1-4 and V is TRBV28; TRBD1 agrees at 8 bases. After removal of 5 bases from V and 8 bases from J, the junction contained 10 bases not matched to a gene. The CDR3 length is 15 residues. In germline, CDR1 is MDHEN, CDR2 SYDVKM. The CDR3 here is CASSPWTGRHEKLFF. In DNA, the CDR3 is TGTGCCAGCAGTCCCTGGACAGGGCGCCACGAAAAACTGTTTTTT.

The chain carries TRBV9 and TRBJ2-1, with D possibly being TRBD1 (6 bases). The CDR3 is 15 residues long. Looked up from germline, CDR1 is SGDLS and CDR2 is YYNGEE. Trimming took off 0 bases at V and 4 bases at J, with 11 bases between the two ends. The CDR3, as DNA: TGTGCCAGCAGCGTAGCGACAGGAATGTACAATGAGCAGTTCTTC. This translates into CASSVATGMYNEQFF.

The rearrangement uses TRBV19 and TRBJ1-3, with 8 bases aligning to TRBD1. With 3 bases clipped from V and 2 bases from J, the junction kept 3 bases outside the gene matches. This CDR3 has 15 amino acids. Germline CDR1 is LNHDA and CDR2 is SQIVND (reference sequence). CDR3 loop: CASSMSRGPGNTIYF. CDR3 sequence (DNA): TGTGCCAGTAGTATGTCCAGGGGGCCTGGAAACACCATATATTTT. The full variable domain, its missing parts supplied by reference TRBV19 and TRBJ1-3, is DGGITQSPKYLFRKEGQNVTLSCEQNLNHDAMYWYRQDPGQGLRLIYYSQIVNDFQKGDIAEGYSVSREKKESFPLTVTSAQKNPTAFYLCASSMSRGPGNTIYFGEGSWLTVV.

This chain links TRBV7-9 with TRBJ2-3; 9 bases fit TRBD1. Germline V gene sequence: CDR1 SEHNR, CDR2 FQNEAQ (reference sequence). The J segment lost 0 bases and the V segment lost 6 bases, leaving 4 bases of the junction unmatched. The CDR3 loop spans 15 amino acids. CDR3 sequence: CASRAGTGSTDTQYF. The CDR3 DNA is TGTGCCAGCAGGGCCGGGACAGGGAGCACAGATACGCAGTATTTT.

J is TRBJ1-4 and V is TRBV4-3; D remains ambiguous. This CDR3 is built from 15 residues. Germline V lookup: CDR1 LGHNA, CDR2 YSLEER. Trimming took off 7 bases at V and 7 bases at J, with 19 bases between the two ends. The CDR3 bases are TGCGCCAGCAATCGCGCCCAGGCGAGCGGTGAAAAACTGTTTTTT. Its translation is CASNRAQASGEKLFF.

The chain couples TRBV5-6 to TRBJ2-7, with D perhaps TRBD2 (7 bases). CDR1 is SGHDT and CDR2 is YYEEEE in the germline V gene. The ends were cut back, 4 bases at V and 2 bases at J, with 13 bases in the middle. The CDR3 spans 14 residues. Here the CDR3 reads CASSRGGATYEQYF. The CDR3 DNA reads TGTGCCAGCAGCAGGGGGGGGGCGACCTACGAGCAGTACTTC.

The chain is built from TRBV7-8 and TRBJ2-2, with 7 bases identical to TRBD2. V was clipped by 5 bases and J by 1 base; unmatched bases: 4. From germline, CDR1 is SGHVS and CDR2 FQNEAQ. This CDR3 region has 15 residues. The chain's CDR3 is CASSGRAGNTGELFF. CDR3 bases: TGTGCCAGCAGCGGGAGGGCCGGGAACACCGGGGAGCTGTTTTTT.

The chain recombines TRBV7-6 with TRBJ2-1; possibly TRBD2 for D (5 bases). CDR3 size: 14 residues. Germline CDR1 and CDR2: SGHVS and FNYEAQ. Trimming pared 0 bases from V and 6 bases from J, leaving 9 bases between. The CDR3 protein is CASSLAGVGNEQFF. In DNA form, the CDR3 reads TGTGCCAGCAGCTTAGCGGGAGTGGGCAATGAGCAGTTCTTC.

This chain uses TRBV7-6 with TRBJ1-1; 7 nucleotides agree with TRBD1. V shed 3 bases, J shed 3 bases, and the junction held 7 bases outside the gene matches. This CDR3 comprises 15 residues. The germline V gene has CDR1 SGHVS and CDR2 FNYEAQ. CDR3 residues: CASSFEGAGYTEAFF. CDR3 DNA: TGTGCCAGCAGCTTTGAGGGGGCAGGGTACACTGAAGCTTTCTTT.

The rearrangement links TRBV2 to TRBJ1-5; unclear D gene. CDR3 size: 14 residues. Between the trimmed V and J ends, which lost 4 bases and 4 bases, there was a span of 11 bases. Germline CDR1 is SNHLY and CDR2 is FYNNEI. The CDR3 bases are TGTGCCAGCAGTGCCGAGACTGAGAATCAGCCCCAGCATTTT. Residues: CASSAETENQPQHF.

The V gene is TRBV19, the J gene TRBJ2-1, with a possible D match to TRBD2 (6 bases). The V gene's germline CDR1 is LNHDA and CDR2 SQIVND (reference sequence). The CDR3 extends over 15 amino acids. Trimming took off 8 bases at V and 5 bases at J, with 19 bases between the two ends. The CDR3: CASALGGIVHNEQFF. CDR3 coding DNA: TGTGCCAGTGCCCTAGGAGGGATAGTGCACAATGAGCAGTTCTTC.

V is TRBV5-1 and J is TRBJ1-4; D is perhaps TRBD1 (5 bases). Germline V lookup: CDR1 SGHRS, CDR2 YFSETQ. V gave up 3 bases and J gave up 0 bases, with 12 bases separating them. CDR3 length equals 16 residues. DNA for the CDR3: TGCGCCAGCAGCTGGGGCGGCGGTGCAACTAATGAAAAACTGTTTTTT. Encoded protein: CASSWGGGATNEKLFF.

The chain combines TRBV7-2 with TRBJ1-3; no firm D call. Germline-derived CDR1 and CDR2 are SGHTA and FQGNSA. This CDR3 has 16 amino acids. Deletions cut 1 base from V and 2 bases from J, with 12 bases between. This chain's CDR3 is CASSLGTAVTGNTIYF. CDR3 coding DNA: TGTGCCAGCAGCTTAGGTACCGCGGTTACTGGAAACACCATATATTTT.

The chain is built from TRBV4-1 and TRBJ2-7; D is uncertain. Looked up from germline, CDR1 is MGHRA and CDR2 is YSYEKL. The CDR3 loop spans 14 amino acids. V was shortened by 1 base and J by 0 bases, with 7 bases between the two germline ends. CDR3 region: CASSQGSPSYEQYF. The CDR3 DNA is TGCGCCAGCAGCCAAGGGAGCCCCTCCTACGAGCAGTACTTC.

The chain employs TRBV10-1 and TRBJ2-5, with 12 bases matching TRBD1. The CDR3 length is 15 residues. Looked up from germline, CDR1 is WNHNN and CDR2 is SYGVQD (reference sequence). Trimming cost V 5 bases and J 7 bases; bases outside gene matches: 8. The CDR3 nucleotides are TGCGCCAGCAGTTCGGGACAGGGGGCGCCGGGGACCCAGTACTTC. Translation: CASSSGQGAPGTQYF.

The rearrangement links TRBV4-1 to TRBJ2-3; the D is unclear. V shed 3 bases and J shed 3 bases, with 13 bases lying between them. Germline V gives CDR1 MGHRA, CDR2 YSYEKL. CDR3 length equals 15 residues. The CDR3 protein is CASSHPPAVTDTQYF. As DNA, the CDR3 is TGCGCCAGCAGCCACCCACCCGCAGTGACAGATACGCAGTATTTT.

The chain recombines TRBV11-2 with TRBJ1-5, with 11 bases fitting TRBD1. This CDR3 region has 15 residues. After removal of 4 bases from V and 5 bases from J, the junction contained 4 bases not matched to a gene. Germline loops: CDR1 SGHAT, CDR2 FQNNGV. CDR3 loop: CASSSGTGGDQPQHF. The CDR3, as DNA: TGTGCCAGCAGCTCGGGGACAGGGGGAGATCAGCCCCAGCATTTT.

V usage is TRBV2 and J usage is TRBJ2-1, with 7 bases fitting TRBD2. The CDR3 spans 15 residues. Germline assignment: CDR1 SNHLY and CDR2 FYNNEI. V shed 6 bases, J shed 8 bases, and the junction held 13 bases outside the gene matches. The CDR3 region is CASSPDGGGVDEQFF. In nucleotides, the CDR3 is TGTGCCAGCAGCCCCGATGGGGGAGGGGTTGATGAGCAGTTCTTC.

Note on this clone: The junction departs from germline at one end; a sequencing error may be responsible. The chain employs TRBV5-1 and TRBJ2-6; TRBD1 is a possible D gene (6 bases). This CDR3 region has 16 residues. Looked up from germline, CDR1 is SGHRS and CDR2 is YFSETQ. This CDR3 reads CASRLDSSSGANVLTF. CDR3 bases: TGCGCCAGCAGATTGGACAGTTCCTCTGGGGCCAACGTCCTGACTTTC.

V gene TRBV10-3 combines with J gene TRBJ2-1, with 8 positions matching TRBD1. Germline lookup yields CDR1 ENHRY and CDR2 SYGVKD. The CDR3 runs 13 residues. V was pared by 9 bases and J by 4 bases, with 5 bases of the junction left unmatched. CDR3 sequence: CAITGTGYNEQFF. The DNA for the CDR3 is TGTGCCATTACGGGGACAGGTTACAATGAGCAGTTCTTC.